The 3 T cell receptor beta chains presented below share a single source sample, sequenced in a study of shared clonotypes between healthy human individuals. Clones were sequenced by immunoSEQ multiplex PCR, and TCRdb holds only the in-frame ones, with some missing. This table has roughly 2.6 million clones, approximately 94% appearing once. The sample taken for sequencing was naive CD4+ T cells sorted from blood. This sample's subset: CD45RA+ positively selected. The receptors stem from a man between 18 and 29 years old in good health.

This chain links TRBV6-5 with TRBJ2-3, with a tentative D call TRBD2 (6 bases). V was clipped by 10 bases and J by 0 bases, with 11 bases between them. This CDR3 is 13 amino acids long. Germline CDR1 is MNHEY and CDR2 is SVGAGI. CDR3 in amino acids: CATSGPSTDTQYF. CDR3 DNA sequence: TGTGCCACCAGCGGGCCTAGCACAGATACGCAGTATTTT.

There are a few counts of this clone. The sample has other DNA sequences that encode this CDR3 too. J is TRBJ1-1 and V is TRBV11-2; D unclear. Germline values: CDR1 SGHAT, CDR2 FQNNGV. Trimming took 1 base from V and 1 from J, leaving 4 bases between them. The CDR3 is made up of 13 amino acids. The CDR3 DNA sequence: TGTGCCAGCAGCTTAGGGGGGAACACTGAAGCTTTCTTT. It yields the protein CASSLGGNTEAFF.

This clone was found once. CDR3 protein: CASSLTDEGTEAFF. The DNA for the CDR3 is TGCGCCAGCAGCTTGACAGACGAGGGCACTGAAGCTTTCTTT. The chain links TRBV5-1 to TRBJ1-1; D unclear. Germline V gives CDR1 SGHRS, CDR2 YFSETQ. The length of the CDR3 is 14 residues. Deletions cut 1 base from V and 4 bases from J, with 11 bases between. Full variable domain (remainder filled in from reference TRBV5-1 and TRBJ1-1): KAGVTQTPRYLIKTRGQQVTLSCSPISGHRSVSWYQQTPGQGLQFLFEYFSETQRNKGNFPGRFSGRQFSNSRSEMNVSTLELGDSALYLCASSLTDEGTEAFFGQGTRLTVV.